This T cell receptor beta chain is from a study of OX40 agonist ivuxolimab in advanced cancers. At the level of the study: Patients were treated with ivuxolimab, an agonistic anti-OX40 (CD134) antibody. Study-wide points: Within 6 weeks, CD4+ and CD8+ blood T cells expanded clonally at 0.1 to 3.0 mg/kg.

CDR1 MGHDK and CDR2 SYGVNS come from the germline V gene. This CDR3 spans 16 amino acids. Note on this clone: The antigen is unknown. An end of the junction differs from the germline gene, which may be a read error.

Here immunoSEQ multiplex PCR was the method, and the copy in TCRdb shows in-frame clones only, minus some. The sample consists of around 91,000 clones, about 91% of them appearing once. The chain uses TRBV25-1 and TRBJ2-6; D uncertain. The sequencing here drew on CD4+ or CD8+ T cells sorted from blood, taken in a trial of the OX40 agonist ivuxolimab. The clonotype was recovered from an adult with an advanced solid tumor such as melanoma, head and neck, liver or kidney cancer. The CDR3 loop is CTSSELVNAGANVLTF. The CDR3 DNA sequence: TGTACCAGCAGTGAACTCGTCAATGCTGGGGCCAACGTCCTGACTTTC.